This T cell receptor (beta chain) is drawn from a study of siplizumab effects on memory and regulatory T cells. Study conclusions and caveats: It was not possible to assign a naive or memory phenotype to roughly 80-97% of proliferating CD4+ or CD8+ clones.

The protocol was immunoSEQ multiplex PCR, while the TCRdb copy is restricted to in-frame clones and leaves out a portion. The sample carries around 100,000 clones, 75% to 95% recorded once. Germline V CDR1 and CDR2: LGHNA, YNFKEQ. Unmatched junction bases numbered 11, after V lost 0 bases and J lost 8 bases. This CDR3 contains 18 residues. About this clone: Its specificity is unknown.

The V call is TRBV4-2, the J call TRBJ2-2, with 11 bases matching TRBD2. The source is a human donor in good health. The sequenced sample was CD4+ T cells sorted from blood. The CDR3 bases are TGTGCCAGCAGCCAAGATCAACTAGCGGGGGCCAAATCGGGGGAGCTGTTTTTT. As protein: CASSQDQLAGAKSGELFF.